These T cell receptor beta chains were read from a single sample in a study of OX40 agonist ivuxolimab in advanced cancers. Sequencing was performed with immunoSEQ multiplex PCR; in TCRdb, only in-frame clones are kept and a portion is missing. The sample contains about 52,000 clones, approximately 87% of which appear only once. Material: CD4+ or CD8+ T cells sorted from blood, obtained in a trial of the OX40 agonist ivuxolimab. The origin of the receptors is an adult with an advanced solid tumor such as melanoma, head and neck, liver or kidney cancer. CDR3s include the opening cysteine and the closing phenylalanine or tryptophan. The D gene is left open where the match is weak. Clone sizes are given selectively: once, few, many, or a class where the clone is expanded.

V gene	clone size	D gene	J gene	CDR3 protein	CDR3 DNA
TRBV5-1	-	-	TRBJ2-5	CASSLAGQKETQYF	TGCGCCAGCAGCTTGGCAGGACAGAAAGAGACCCAGTACTTC
TRBV6-6	-	-	TRBJ2-3	CASMHPRRGPTDTQYF	TGTGCCAGCATGCACCCTCGGCGGGGGCCCACAGATACGCAGTATTTT
TRBV6-5	-	TRBD1	TRBJ2-3	CASSYRTGGSYVQYF	TGTGCCAGCAGTTACCGGACAGGGGGGTCATACGTGCAGTATTTT
TRBV5-1	-	-	TRBJ2-7	CASSHGYEQYF	TGCGCCAGCAGCCACGGGTACGAGCAGTACTTC
TRBV6-5	-	TRBD1	TRBJ2-7	CASSLGGRTYEQYF	TGTGCCAGCAGCTTAGGGGGCCGGACCTACGAGCAGTACTTC
TRBV6-5	few	TRBD1	TRBJ1-6	CASSYPGGGSPLHF	TGTGCCAGCAGTTACCCAGGGGGCGGGTCACCCCTCCACTTT
TRBV6-1	-	-	TRBJ1-3	CASSSGQSSGNTIYF	TGTGCCAGCAGCTCCGGACAGAGCTCTGGAAACACCATATATTTT
TRBV14	-	-	TRBJ2-3	CASSHYEAAKQYF	TGTGCCAGCAGCCATTACGAAGCGGCGAAGCAGTATTTT
TRBV23-1	-	TRBD1	TRBJ1-2	CASSQSGQCTNYGYTF	TGCGCCAGCAGTCAATCGGGACAGTGTACTAACTATGGCTACACCTTC
TRBV5-1	-	TRBD1	TRBJ1-4	CASRSGTGTATNEKLFF	TGCGCCAGCAGATCCGGGACAGGTACTGCAACTAATGAAAAACTGTTTTTT
TRBV9	-	-	TRBJ2-3	CASSVDGGDTQYF	TGTGCCAGCAGCGTAGATGGTGGGGATACGCAGTATTTT
TRBV7-9	-	-	TRBJ2-2	CASSSRGRTGELFF	TGTGCCAGCAGCTCCAGGGGTCGGACCGGGGAGCTGTTTTTT
TRBV11-3	-	-	TRBJ2-2	CASSEISNTGELFF	TGTGCCAGCAGCGAGATTTCGAACACCGGGGAGCTGTTTTTT
TRBV18	-	-	TRBJ2-3	CASSQASDTQYF	TGTGCCAGCTCACAGGCATCAGATACGCAGTATTTT
TRBV7-8	-	-	TRBJ2-7	CASNRAGLDYEQYF	TGTGCCAGCAATCGGGCAGGGTTGGACTACGAGCAGTACTTC
TRBV2	-	-	TRBJ1-4	CASSDWAGLNEKLFF	TGTGCCAGCAGTGATTGGGCAGGACTTAATGAAAAACTGTTTTTT
TRBV7-7	-	TRBD1	TRBJ2-5	CASSLGQGALETQYF	TGTGCCAGCAGCTTAGGGCAGGGGGCTCTAGAGACCCAGTACTTC
TRBV6-5	-	TRBD1	TRBJ2-7	CASSWGQGSPHEQYF	TGTGCCAGCAGTTGGGGACAGGGTAGCCCCCACGAGCAGTACTTC
TRBV11-2	-	-	TRBJ2-3	CASSLDVSTDTQYF	TGTGCCAGCAGCTTAGATGTGAGTACAGATACGCAGTATTTT
TRBV29-1	-	TRBD1	TRBJ1-1	CSVEGDRGDTEAFF	TGCAGCGTTGAGGGGGACAGGGGCGACACTGAAGCTTTCTTT
TRBV7-9	-	-	TRBJ1-6	CASSLESPGLGNGSPLHF	TGTGCCAGCAGCTTAGAATCTCCGGGACTCGGGAACGGGTCACCCCTCCACTTT
TRBV11-2	-	-	TRBJ2-5	CASSLVGGSGQETQYF	TGTGCCAGCAGCTTAGTAGGGGGATCGGGGCAAGAGACCCAGTACTTC
TRBV6-1	-	-	TRBJ1-2	CASSDPARRGLGYTF	TGTGCCAGCAGTGACCCCGCTCGTAGAGGCTTAGGCTACACCTTC
TRBV29-1	-	-	TRBJ1-2	CSVGPRDPNYGYTF	TGCAGCGTTGGGCCCAGGGACCCTAACTATGGCTACACCTTC
TRBV6-6	few	TRBD1	TRBJ1-5	CASSYGQGHQPQHF	TGTGCCAGCAGTTACGGACAGGGACATCAGCCCCAGCATTTT
TRBV5-1	-	TRBD1	TRBJ1-1	CASSLIGQGARVNTEAFF	TGCGCCAGCAGCTTGATAGGACAGGGGGCGAGAGTGAACACTGAAGCTTTCTTT
TRBV30	few	TRBD1	TRBJ2-4	CAYARDRGQRFSNIQYF	TGTGCCTACGCCCGGGACAGGGGGCAGAGGTTCAGCAACATTCAGTACTTC
TRBV7-7	-	-	TRBJ2-3	CASRASGTDTQYF	TGTGCCAGCAGAGCCAGCGGCACAGATACGCAGTATTTT
TRBV28	-	-	TRBJ1-5	CASRQTNQPQHF	TGTGCCAGCAGACAGACTAATCAGCCCCAGCATTTT
TRBV19	-	-	TRBJ1-6	CASSIAQGLYNSPLHF	TGTGCCAGTAGTATCGCCCAGGGTTTGTATAATTCACCCCTCCACTTT
TRBV6-1	-	TRBD1	TRBJ1-2	CASSFAGTGYGYTF	TGTGCCAGCAGTTTCGCCGGGACAGGCTATGGCTACACCTTC
TRBV19	-	TRBD1	TRBJ2-2	CASTDRVANTGELFF	TGTGCCAGTACGGACAGGGTCGCGAACACCGGGGAGCTGTTTTTT
TRBV7-9	-	-	TRBJ2-1	CASSLAPSSPSYNEQFF	TGTGCCAGCAGCTTAGCCCCATCCTCTCCCTCCTACAATGAGCAGTTCTTC
TRBV10-3	-	-	TRBJ1-5	CAISDGGNNQPQHF	TGTGCCATCAGTGATGGCGGTAATAATCAGCCCCAGCATTTT
TRBV6-1	-	-	TRBJ2-2	CASSGGDSPTGELFF	TGTGCCAGCAGTGGAGGGGATTCCCCAACCGGGGAGCTGTTTTTT
TRBV7-3	-	-	TRBJ1-1	CASSFDSENTEAFF	TGTGCCAGCAGCTTCGACAGCGAAAACACTGAAGCTTTCTTT
TRBV5-1	-	-	TRBJ1-2	CASSLERASNYGYTF	TGCGCCAGCAGCTTGGAGAGGGCTTCTAACTATGGCTACACCTTC
TRBV12-5	few	-	TRBJ1-5	CASGIPPEQHF	TGTGCTAGTGGCATCCCCCCGGAGCAGCATTTT
TRBV2	-	-	TRBJ2-3	CASIREATPTDTQYF	TGTGCCAGCATACGGGAAGCAACCCCCACAGATACGCAGTATTTT
TRBV7-9	-	-	TRBJ2-7	CASSSGLSRRYEQYF	TGTGCCAGCAGCTCGGGCCTCAGTAGGAGATACGAGCAGTACTTC
TRBV5-1	-	TRBD1	TRBJ2-7	CASSDDRTGTYEQYF	TGCGCCAGCAGCGACGACCGGACAGGGACCTACGAGCAGTACTTC
TRBV10-3	-	-	TRBJ2-7	CAIGQSDEQYF	TGTGCCATCGGACAAAGCGACGAGCAGTACTTC
TRBV29-1	-	-	TRBJ1-2	CSAKGQTYGYTF	TGCAGCGCCAAGGGCCAGACCTATGGCTACACCTTC
TRBV30	-	-	TRBJ1-2	CAWSVGGGAGGYTF	TGTGCCTGGAGTGTAGGAGGAGGGGCCGGGGGCTACACCTTC
TRBV29-1	-	-	TRBJ2-2	CSGSLGPNTGELFF	TGCAGCGGTAGTCTAGGGCCGAACACCGGGGAGCTGTTTTTT
TRBV2	few	-	TRBJ1-2	CASSEALRRDGYTF	TGTGCCAGCAGTGAAGCGCTTCGGCGGGACGGCTACACCTTC
TRBV9	-	-	TRBJ2-7	CASSVVGSSYEQYF	TGTGCCAGCAGCGTAGTAGGGTCTTCCTACGAGCAGTACTTC